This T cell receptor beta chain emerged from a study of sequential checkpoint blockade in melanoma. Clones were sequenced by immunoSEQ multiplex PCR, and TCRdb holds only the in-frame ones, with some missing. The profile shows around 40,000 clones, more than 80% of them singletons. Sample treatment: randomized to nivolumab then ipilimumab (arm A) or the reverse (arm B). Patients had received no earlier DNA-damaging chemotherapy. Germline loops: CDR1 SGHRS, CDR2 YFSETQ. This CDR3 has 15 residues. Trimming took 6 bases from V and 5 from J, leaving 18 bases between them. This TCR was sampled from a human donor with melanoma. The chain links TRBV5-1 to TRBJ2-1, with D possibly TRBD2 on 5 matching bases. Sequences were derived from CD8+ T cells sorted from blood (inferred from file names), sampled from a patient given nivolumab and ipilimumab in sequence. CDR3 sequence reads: CASTPEWSGDNEQFF. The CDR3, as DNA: TGCGCCAGCACCCCTGAGTGGAGCGGAGACAATGAGCAGTTCTTC.